Shown below are 24 T cell receptor beta chains from a single sample sequenced in a study of regulatory T cells in long-lasting Graves disease. Relying on iRepertoire HTBI primers and Arm-PCR of CDR3 regions, the team built TCR beta libraries. Via MiXCR, TCRdb re-called the multiplex PCR reads, giving one row per CDR3 protein. The top ten hold 25% of the sample, which has 500,000 or so distinct CDR3 sequences, approximately 16% seen once. Stated time point: newly diagnosed GD, antithyroid drugs for less than 3 months. RNA isolated from PBMCs was used to make the TCR library. This sample was shared with a second study, whose subject was T cells in Graves' hyperthyroidism and ophthalmopathy.

The sequences come from peripheral blood mononuclear cells (PBMCs), collected at new diagnosis, from a patient treated with antithyroid drugs. The origin of the receptors is a woman aged 35 to 59 with Graves disease.

This clonotype is a singleton in its sample. This could be a read error, since a much larger clone is one nucleotide away. This chain uses TRBV5-1 with TRBJ2-7; 12 nucleotides match TRBD2. This CDR3 is built from 15 residues. Germline assignment: CDR1 SGHRS and CDR2 YFSETQ. The CDR3 spells CASSWTSGTSYEQCF. In DNA, the CDR3 is TGCGCCAGCAGCTGGACTAGCGGGACTTCCTACGAGCAGTGCTTC.

This clonotype was counted many times. The chain links TRBV11-2 to TRBJ1-1; D remains ambiguous. The V gene's germline CDR1 is SGHAT and CDR2 FQNNGV. There are 14 residues in the CDR3. V lost 0 bases and J lost 2, with 7 bases in between. The DNA for the CDR3 is TGTGCCAGCAGCTTAGAACGGATTAACACTGAAGCTTTCTTT. This translates into CASSLERINTEAFF. Full variable domain (missing parts from reference TRBV11-2 and TRBJ1-1): EAGVAQSPRYKIIEKRQSVAFWCNPISGHATLYWYQQILGQGPKLLIQFQNNGVVDDSQLPKDRFSAERLKGVDSTLKIQPAKLEDSAVYLCASSLERINTEAFFGQGTRLTVV.

This chain uses TRBV4-1 with TRBJ1-1; D is unclear. V was cut by 10 bases and J by 5 bases, with 14 bases left in between. In germline, CDR1 is MGHRA, CDR2 YSYEKL. This CDR3 has 12 residues. CDR3 in amino acids: CATSKEGTEAFF. CDR3 nucleotide sequence: TGCGCCACTTCGAAGGAGGGAACTGAAGCTTTCTTT.

The chain employs TRBV9 and TRBJ2-1; weak D call: TRBD2 (7 bases). Germline V gene sequence: CDR1 SGDLS, CDR2 YYNGEE. This CDR3 has 17 residues. Trimming stripped 0 bases from V and 2 bases from J, with 15 bases between. The CDR3 DNA is TGTGCCAGCAGCGTAGGAGGGGGGGCCTCCCCCTACAATGAGCAGTTCTTC. Its protein is CASSVGGGASPYNEQFF. Full variable domain (remainder filled in from reference TRBV9 and TRBJ2-1): DSGVTQTPKHLITATGQRVTLRCSPRSGDLSVYWYQQSLDQGLQFLIQYYNGEERAKGNILERFSAQQFPDLHSELNLSSLELGDSALYFCASSVGGGASPYNEQFFGPGTRLTVL.

This clonotype has a handful of counts. This chain joins TRBV3-1 and TRBJ2-1, with 12 bases fitting TRBD2. CDR1 is LGHDT and CDR2 is YNNKEL in the germline V gene (reference sequence). V shed 4 bases, J shed 0 bases, and the junction held 7 bases outside the gene matches. CDR3 length: 18 residues. DNA for the CDR3: TGTGCCAGCAGCCTCGGGACTAGCGGGCTGAGCTCCTACAATGAGCAGTTCTTC. As protein: CASSLGTSGLSSYNEQFF.

This clonotype was picked up a small number of times. J is TRBJ2-7 and V is TRBV18; D not certain. V lost 3 bases to trimming and J lost 2 bases, with 8 bases between them. CDR3 length: 13 amino acids. CDR1 is KGHSH, CDR2 LQKENI, per germline. CDR3 coding DNA: TGTGCCAGCTCACCCCTGGACGCCTACGAGCAGTACTTC. This translates into CASSPLDAYEQYF.

The chain carries TRBV24-1 and TRBJ2-6; D gene unclear. This CDR3 has 15 residues. Deletions cut 5 bases from V and 4 bases from J, with 11 bases between. The V gene's germline CDR1 is KGHDR and CDR2 SFDVKD. CDR3 coding DNA: TGTGCCACCAGTGGTTATCGGGCCGGGGCCAACGTCCTGACTTTC. This sequence encodes CATSGYRAGANVLTF.

This clonotype was recorded many times. The chain employs TRBV18 and TRBJ1-2; the match to TRBD1 covers 9 bases. V lost 3 bases and J lost 8; bases outside the gene matches: 10. The germline CDR1 and CDR2 sequences are KGHSH and LQKENI. CDR3 length equals 15 residues. The CDR3 DNA is TGTGCCAGCTCACCCGCCTCGGACAGGGGAGGGGGCTACACCTTC. Its translation: CASSPASDRGGGYTF.

This clonotype appeared many times. This chain links TRBV27 with TRBJ1-1, with 9 nucleotides matching TRBD1. This CDR3 comprises 15 residues. The V gene end was trimmed by 3 bases and the J gene end by 5 bases; junction bases not matched to a gene: 7. Germline V gives CDR1 MNHEY, CDR2 SMNVEV (reference sequence). For the CDR3, the DNA is TGTGCCAGCAGTTTTGGCGGACAGGGGTATACTGAAGCTTTCTTT. Amino acids: CASSFGGQGYTEAFF.

A note on this clonotype: Possible read error: a much larger clone is one base away. The chain employs TRBV12-3 or TRBV12-4 and TRBJ2-2; TRBD2 is a possible D gene (7 bases). This CDR3 region has 14 residues. The CDR3 here is CASSSPRGAGGLFF. In DNA, the CDR3 is TGTGCCAGCAGTTCCCCTCGGGGGGCCGGGGGGCTGTTTTTT.

This clonotype has a handful of counts. The rearrangement joins TRBV6-5 to TRBJ2-5, with 8 positions matching TRBD1. Trimming cost V 0 bases and J 5 bases; bases outside gene matches: 5. Germline V CDR1 and CDR2: MNHEY, SVGAGI. The CDR3 covers 15 residues. The CDR3 bases are TGTGCCAGCAGTTACTCGGCAGGGGGCTCCGAGACCCAGTACTTC. Its protein product is CASSYSAGGSETQYF.

This clonotype was recorded many times. V is TRBV18 and J is TRBJ2-3, with unresolved D. CDR3 size: 14 residues. CDR1 is KGHSH, CDR2 LQKENI, per germline. V shed 3 bases and J shed 2 bases, with 9 bases lying between them. Here the CDR3 DNA reads TGTGCCAGCTCACCCATGACCACCACAGATACGCAGTATTTT. Translating it yields CASSPMTTTDTQYF. The whole variable domain, remainder taken from reference TRBV18 and TRBJ2-3, is NAGVMQNPRHLVRRRGQEARLRCSPMKGHSHVYWYRQLPEEGLKFMVYLQKENIIDESGMPKERFSAEFPKEGPSILRIQQVVRGDSAAYFCASSPMTTTDTQYFGPGTRLTVL.

This clonotype turned up a few times. V and J are TRBV20-1 and TRBJ1-6; D is unclear. Germline assignment: CDR1 DFQATT and CDR2 SNEGSKA (reference sequence). The V gene lost 2 bases and the J gene lost 5 bases, with 10 bases spanning the gap. The CDR3 totals 14 residues. CDR3: CSARPFLDNSPLHF. CDR3 in DNA: TGCAGTGCTAGACCTTTTTTGGATAATTCACCCCTCCACTTT.

Notes on this clonotype: Since a much larger clone is just one base distant, this may be a read error. The gene calls are TRBV2 and TRBJ1-3, with D unresolved. Trimming pared 8 bases from V and 6 bases from J, leaving 11 bases between. Germline values: CDR1 SNHLY, CDR2 FYNNEI. The CDR3 is 12 amino acids. As DNA, the CDR3 is TGTGCCAGCGGTCTCTGGGTAAACACCATATATTTT. Translation: CASGLWVNTIYF.

With regard to this clonotype: This may be a read error, as it is one base from a much larger clone. The rearrangement joins TRBV13 to TRBJ2-1; TRBD1 agrees at 11 bases. Germline V lookup: CDR1 PRHDT, CDR2 FYEKMQ (reference sequence). The CDR3 is made up of 16 amino acids. In nucleotides, the CDR3 is TGTGCCAGCAGCTCTTCCCGGGACAGGGGGGGAAATGAGCAGTCCTTC. It yields the protein CASSSSRDRGGNEQSF.

On this clonotype: Given a much more abundant clone one base away, this may be a read error. CDR3 coding DNA: TGTGCCAGCGGGGACACGGGCCCCGATAAGCAGTTCTTC. Translated, it gives CASGDTGPDKQFF. V is TRBV27 and J is TRBJ2-3; the D gene is possibly TRBD1 (6 bases). The J call may be wrong; the DNA end is better matched by TRBJ2-1. Germline CDR1 MNHEY, CDR2 SMNVEV (reference sequence). The CDR3 loop spans 13 amino acids.

This clonotype was seen ten or more times. This chain joins TRBV9 and TRBJ2-1, with 8 bases fitting TRBD2. The V and J ends lost 0 bases and 6 bases, in that order; junction bases with no gene match: 5. Germline CDR1 reads SGDLS; CDR2 reads YYNGEE. CDR3 size: 15 residues. The CDR3 is CASSVAGGPINEQFF. The CDR3 nucleotides are TGTGCCAGCAGCGTAGCGGGGGGGCCGATCAATGAGCAGTTCTTC.

This clonotype was observed a handful of times. The J gene is TRBJ2-3, the V gene TRBV27, with 15 bases aligning to TRBD2. The V segment lost 0 bases and the J segment 5 bases; nucleotides outside the gene matches: 3. The V gene's germline CDR1 is MNHEY and CDR2 SMNVEV (reference sequence). The CDR3 runs to 17 residues. CDR3 coding DNA: TGTGCCAGCAGTTTATCCGGGACTAGCGGGAGGTTAGATACGCAGTATTTT. Translating gives CASSLSGTSGRLDTQYF.

Regarding this clonotype: This may come from a read error, since a much larger clone is one base off. This chain connects TRBV7-2 to TRBJ2-3; possibly TRBD1 for D (5 bases). Trimming took 1 base from V and 14 from J, leaving 22 bases between them. The CDR3 runs 15 residues. CDR1 is SGHTA and CDR2 is FQGNSA in the germline V gene. The CDR3 DNA reads as TGTGCCAGCAGCTTAGATGTCGTGGGGCAGTTGGCGCGGTATTTT. Protein product: CASSLDVVGQLARYF.

This clonotype was counted many times. For the CDR3, the DNA is TGTGCCAGCACCCGAGGGTGGGGACAGGGCTCCTACGAGCAGTACTTC. Translating it yields CASTRGWGQGSYEQYF. The gene calls are TRBV2 and TRBJ2-7; 9 positions agree with TRBD1. Germline loops: CDR1 SNHLY, CDR2 FYNNEI. The CDR3 loop spans 16 amino acids. V gave up 7 bases and J gave up 0 bases; unmatched junction bases: 10.

This clonotype showed up just a few times. The V gene is TRBV27, the J gene TRBJ2-2; D not resolved. From germline, CDR1 is MNHEY and CDR2 SMNVEV (reference sequence). The CDR3 extends over 14 amino acids. Trimming cost V 5 bases and J 6 bases, with 13 bases left between them. The CDR3 bases are TGTGCCAGCAGTCTGACCCTTTCTCCCGGGGAGCTGTTTTTT. This gives the protein CASSLTLSPGELFF.

Concerning this clonotype itself: This may be a read error: a much more frequent sequence differs by one nucleotide. The chain employs TRBV7-2 and TRBJ1-2; 7 bases align to TRBD1. V was clipped by 4 bases and J by 5 bases; unmatched bases: 7. This CDR3 spans 14 amino acids. Germline CDR1 SGHTA, CDR2 FQGNSA. CDR3 nucleotides: TGTGCCAGCAGCTCGGCCGGGACAGAGTATGGCTACACCTTC. Protein product: CASSSAGTEYGYTF.

This clonotype has a handful of counts. The gene calls are TRBV4-2 and TRBJ1-2; TRBD1 matches 7 bases. Germline lookup yields CDR1 LGHNA and CDR2 YNFKEQ. This CDR3 region has 15 residues. The ends lost 1 base at V and 3 bases at J; junction bases unmatched: 5. CDR3 nucleotide sequence: TGTGCCAGCAGCCAAGGGGAGGGGGCCGACTATGGCTACACCTTC. Protein sequence: CASSQGEGADYGYTF.

Only a few counts were recorded for this clonotype. The chain is built from TRBV3-1 and TRBJ1-2; D not certain. The CDR3 is made up of 14 amino acids. Per the germline V gene, CDR1 is LGHDT and CDR2 is YNNKEL (reference sequence). The germline V and J ends were trimmed by 1 base and 7 bases, with 13 bases remaining between them. CDR3 in amino acids: CASSQGVMTGGYTF. Here the CDR3 DNA reads TGTGCCAGCAGCCAAGGGGTAATGACGGGTGGCTACACCTTC.